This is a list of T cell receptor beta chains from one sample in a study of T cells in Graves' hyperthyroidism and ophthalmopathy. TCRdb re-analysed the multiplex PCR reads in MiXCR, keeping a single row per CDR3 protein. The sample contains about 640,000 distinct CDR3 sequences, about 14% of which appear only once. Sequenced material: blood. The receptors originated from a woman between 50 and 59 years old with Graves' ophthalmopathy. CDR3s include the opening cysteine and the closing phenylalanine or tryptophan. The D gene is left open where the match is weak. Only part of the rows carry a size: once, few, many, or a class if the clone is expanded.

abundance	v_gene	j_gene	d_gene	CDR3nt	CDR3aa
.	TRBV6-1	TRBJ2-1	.	TGTGCCAGCCACATTGCGGGTGGGCAGTTCTTC	CASHIAGGQFF
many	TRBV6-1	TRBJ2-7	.	TGTGCCAGCAGTGAAGTCCCTCCGGGGGTTTCCTACGAGCAGTACTTC	CASSEVPPGVSYEQYF
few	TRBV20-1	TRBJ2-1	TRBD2	TGCAGTGCTAGAGAGGGGAGCGGGAGTCCCGTTAAGGAGCAGTTCTTC	CSAREGSGSPVKEQFF
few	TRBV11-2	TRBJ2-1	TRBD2	TGTGCCAGCAGCCCCCGACTAGCGGGATTTAATGAGCAGTTCTTC	CASSPRLAGFNEQFF
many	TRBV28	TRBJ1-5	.	TGTGCCAGCAGTTTCGGAGGGTGGCAGCCCCAGCATTTT	CASSFGGWQPQHF
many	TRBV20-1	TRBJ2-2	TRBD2	TGCAGTGCTAGGGCTAGCGGGAGGGCCGGGGAGCTGTTTTTT	CSARASGRAGELFF
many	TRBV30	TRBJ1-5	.	TGTGCCTGGAGGGAGGCAGGAAATCAGCCCCAGCATTTT	CAWREAGNQPQHF
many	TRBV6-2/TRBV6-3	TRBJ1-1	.	TGTGCCAGCCGGTCGCCATACCAGGACACTGAAGCTTTCTTT	CASRSPYQDTEAFF
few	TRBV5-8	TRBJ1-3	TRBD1	TGTGCCAGCAGCGGGAAGGACAGGATCTCTGGAAACACCATATATTTT	CASSGKDRISGNTIYF
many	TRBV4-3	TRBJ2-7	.	TGCGCCAGCAGCCCCTTTGGGGGAACTCCAATCTACGAGCAGTACTTC	CASSPFGGTPIYEQYF
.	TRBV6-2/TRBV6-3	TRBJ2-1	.	TGTGCCAGCGCCGGGACCTTCAATGAGCAGTTCTTC	CASAGTFNEQFF
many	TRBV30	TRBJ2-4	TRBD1	TGTGCCTGGAAAAGGACAGGGCTGAACATTCAGTACTTC	CAWKRTGLNIQYF
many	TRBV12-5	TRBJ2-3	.	TGTGCTAGTGGTTTGCTGCGACTAACAGATACGCAGTATTTT	CASGLLRLTDTQYF
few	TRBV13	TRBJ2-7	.	TGTGCCAGCAGCGTGCCGGGCCATGACGAGCAGTACTTC	CASSVPGHDEQYF
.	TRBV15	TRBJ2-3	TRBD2	TGTGCCACCGGGAGCGGGGGCACAGATACGCAGTATTTT	CATGSGGTDTQYF
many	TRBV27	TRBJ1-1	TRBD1	TGTGCCAGCAGTTTATCTGACAGGGGTGACACTGAAGCTTTCTTT	CASSLSDRGDTEAFF
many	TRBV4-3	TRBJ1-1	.	TGCGCCAGCAGCCAAGAGGGGCACACTGAAGCTTTCTTT	CASSQEGHTEAFF
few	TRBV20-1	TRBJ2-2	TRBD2	TGCAGTGCCCCCCTAGCGGGAGGGCCTACCGGGGAGCTGTTTTTT	CSAPLAGGPTGELFF
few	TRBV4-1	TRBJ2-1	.	TGCGCCAGCAGCCAAGGCCCCCGGCTTACCGATGAGCAGTTCTTC	CASSQGPRLTDEQFF
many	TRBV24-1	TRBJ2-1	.	TGTGCCACCCGAGGTAGCGGTAACTCCTACAATGAGCAGTTCTTC	CATRGSGNSYNEQFF
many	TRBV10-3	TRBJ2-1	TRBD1	TGTGCCATCAGAGGGGACAGGGAGGTTAATGAGCAGTTCTTC	CAIRGDREVNEQFF
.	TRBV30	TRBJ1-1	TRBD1	TGTGCCTGGACTTTGCAGGGGGCCACTGAAGCTTTCTTT	CAWTLQGATEAFF
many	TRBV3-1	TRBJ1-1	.	TGTGCCAGCAGCCGGAGGGGGGGGCGCGGGATCACTGAAGCTTTCTTT	CASSRRGGRGITEAFF
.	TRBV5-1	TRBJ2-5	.	TGCGCCAGCAGCTTGGGACTCATCCAAGAGACCCAGTACTTC	CASSLGLIQETQYF
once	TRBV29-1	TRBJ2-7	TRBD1	TGCAGCGTCGCCCGGGACAGGGACTACGAGCAGTACTTC	CSVARDRDYEQYF
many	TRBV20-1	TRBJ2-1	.	TGCAGTGCTAAGACAGGCGTCTACAATGAGCAGTTCTTC	CSAKTGVYNEQFF
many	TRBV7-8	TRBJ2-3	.	TGTGCCAGCAGCTTACGTGGGGAGCAAAGAGATACGCAGTATTTT	CASSLRGEQRDTQYF
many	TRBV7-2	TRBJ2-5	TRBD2	TGTGCCAGCAGCTTAGTCTCGAGCGGGAGAAAAGAGACCCAGTACTTC	CASSLVSSGRKETQYF
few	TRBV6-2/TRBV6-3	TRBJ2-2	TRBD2	TGTGCCAGCAGTTACTTTTCGGGACTAGCGGGAGAGGCCGGGGAGCTGTTTTTT	CASSYFSGLAGEAGELFF
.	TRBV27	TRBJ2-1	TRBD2	TGTGCCAGCAGTGCACTAGCGGGAGGACTCTACAATGAGCAGTTCTTC	CASSALAGGLYNEQFF
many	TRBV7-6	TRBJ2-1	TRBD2	TGTGCCAGCAGCCGTGGACTAGCGGGAGGCGCCGGCCACAATGAGCAGTTCTTC	CASSRGLAGGAGHNEQFF
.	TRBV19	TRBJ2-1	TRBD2	TGTGCCACCTCAGGACTAGCGGGAGGTAATGAGCAGTTCTTC	CATSGLAGGNEQFF
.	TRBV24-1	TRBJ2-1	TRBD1	TGTGCCACCAGTGATTCCTACGGGACAGGGGCCTACAATGAGCAGTTCTTC	CATSDSYGTGAYNEQFF
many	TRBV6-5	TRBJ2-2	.	TGTGCCAGCAGCTTACCGACAATGGGCACCGGGGAGCTGTTTTTT	CASSLPTMGTGELFF
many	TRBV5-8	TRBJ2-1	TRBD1	TGTGCCAGCGGCAGTGGGGACAGGGGGGTCAATGAGCAGTTCTTC	CASGSGDRGVNEQFF
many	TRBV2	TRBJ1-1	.	TGTGCCAGCTTCCCTGGGACTGAAGCTTTCTTT	CASFPGTEAFF
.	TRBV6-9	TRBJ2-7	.	TGTGCCAGCAGCCGAGTGAAGGGGGACTACGAGCAGTACTTC	CASSRVKGDYEQYF
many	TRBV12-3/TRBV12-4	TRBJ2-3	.	TGTGCCAGCAGTTTGGGTACGGGTAGCACAGATACGCAGTATTTT	CASSLGTGSTDTQYF
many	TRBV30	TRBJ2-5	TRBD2	TGTGCCTGGATTAGCGGGTCGTACCAAGAGACCCAGTACTTC	CAWISGSYQETQYF
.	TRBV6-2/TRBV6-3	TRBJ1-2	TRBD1	TGTGCCAACTCCGACAGGGGCTATGGCTACACCTTC	CANSDRGYGYTF
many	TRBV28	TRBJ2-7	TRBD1	TGTGCCAGCAGTCGACAGGGGAGGTCCTACGAGCAGTACTTC	CASSRQGRSYEQYF